The entry below gives a single TCR beta chain sequence along with its context. The antigen remains unidentified. Donors counted as nominally healthy when sampled, yet unrecorded immune exposures were likely. The data stem from a study of cytomegalovirus exposure and HLA in healthy donors. The study's findings and limits: Another analysis was done later, and it associated around 15,000 TCR beta sequences with HLA alleles at 0.05 false discovery rate. Later analysis placed DRB1 highest and HLA-C lowest in TCR association rates, which differed by HLA locus. There were some V segments, including TRBV6-2 and TRBV6-3, excluded as indistinguishable.

PCR amplification relied on 60 Vbeta primers (plus 13 Jbeta primers). Sequencing was performed with immunoSEQ multiplex PCR; in TCRdb, only in-frame clones are kept and a portion is missing. The table records 150,000 to 200,000 clones, 65% to 85% of them present only once. Losses at the gene ends were 6 bases for V and 1 base for J; bases not matched to a gene: 5. Germline V gene sequence: CDR1 MNHEY, CDR2 SVGAGI. The CDR3 has 15 amino acids. Sequenced input: PBMCs. This TCR was sampled from a man in his 60s in good health and CMV-seronegative. This chain uses TRBV6-5 with TRBJ1-1; 10 bases map to TRBD1. CDR3 in amino acids: CASSSDRGSNTEAFF. CDR3 nucleotide sequence: TGTGCCAGCAGCTCGGACAGGGGGTCGAACACTGAAGCTTTCTTT.